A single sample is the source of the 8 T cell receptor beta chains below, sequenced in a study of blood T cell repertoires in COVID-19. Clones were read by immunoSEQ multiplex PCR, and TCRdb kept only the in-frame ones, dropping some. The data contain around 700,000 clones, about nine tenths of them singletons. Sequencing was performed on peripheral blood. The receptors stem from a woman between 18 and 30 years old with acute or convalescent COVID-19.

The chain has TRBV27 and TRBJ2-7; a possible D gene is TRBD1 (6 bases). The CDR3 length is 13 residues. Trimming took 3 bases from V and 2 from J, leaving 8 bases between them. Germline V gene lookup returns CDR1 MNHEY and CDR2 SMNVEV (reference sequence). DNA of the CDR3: TGTGCCAGCAGTTTCGGGACACCCTACGAGCAGTACTTC. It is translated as CASSFGTPYEQYF.

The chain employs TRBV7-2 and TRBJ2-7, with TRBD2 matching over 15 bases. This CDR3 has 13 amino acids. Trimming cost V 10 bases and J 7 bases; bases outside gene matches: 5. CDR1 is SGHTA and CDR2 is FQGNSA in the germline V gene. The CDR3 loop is CATTGLAGGEQYF. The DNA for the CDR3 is TGTGCCACTACGGGACTAGCGGGGGGTGAGCAGTACTTC.

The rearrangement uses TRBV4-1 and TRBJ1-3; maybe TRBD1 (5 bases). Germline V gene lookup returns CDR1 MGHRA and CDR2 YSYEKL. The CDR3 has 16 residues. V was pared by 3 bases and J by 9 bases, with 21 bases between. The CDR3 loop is CASSHVTRQSLGTIYF. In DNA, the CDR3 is TGCGCCAGCAGCCACGTGACTCGACAGTCCCTTGGCACCATATATTTT.

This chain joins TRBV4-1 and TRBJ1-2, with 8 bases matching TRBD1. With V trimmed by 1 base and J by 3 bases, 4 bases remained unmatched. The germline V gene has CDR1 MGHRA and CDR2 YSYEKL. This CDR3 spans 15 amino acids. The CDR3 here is CASSQADRGYYGYTF. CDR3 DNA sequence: TGCGCCAGCAGCCAAGCTGACAGGGGATACTATGGCTACACCTTC.

The CDR3 DNA reads TGCGCCAGCAGCCAATCTAGGGACTACCGGGAGCAGTTCTTC. It codes for CASSQSRDYREQFF. This chain links TRBV4-3 with TRBJ2-1; 7 bases align to TRBD2. Germline CDR1 reads LGHNA; CDR2 reads YSLEER. V trimming: 2 bases; J trimming: 10 bases; junction bases outside the gene matches: 8. The CDR3 covers 14 residues.

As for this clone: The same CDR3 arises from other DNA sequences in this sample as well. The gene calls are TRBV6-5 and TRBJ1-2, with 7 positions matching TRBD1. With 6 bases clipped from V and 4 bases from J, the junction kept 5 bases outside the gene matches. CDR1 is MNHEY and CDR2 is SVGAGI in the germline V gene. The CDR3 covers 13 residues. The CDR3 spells CASRSTGPYGYTF. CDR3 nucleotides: TGTGCCAGCAGGTCGACAGGGCCCTATGGCTACACCTTC.

In nucleotides, the CDR3 is TGTGCCAGCACAGGGGGCGCGAATACGCAGTATTTT. Its translation: CASTGGANTQYF. The chain joins TRBV9 to TRBJ2-3; 8 positions agree with TRBD1. J gave up 7 bases and V 6 bases, and 4 bases lay outside the gene matches. Looked up from germline, CDR1 is SGDLS and CDR2 is YYNGEE. The CDR3 extends over 12 amino acids.

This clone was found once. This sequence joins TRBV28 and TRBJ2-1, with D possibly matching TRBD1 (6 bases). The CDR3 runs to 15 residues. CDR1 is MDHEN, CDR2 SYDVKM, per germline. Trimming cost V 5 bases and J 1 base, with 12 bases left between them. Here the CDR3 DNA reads TGTGCCAGCAGTACAGGGAGTAGGTCCTACAATGAGCAGTTCTTC. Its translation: CASSTGSRSYNEQFF.